The rows below give T cell receptor beta chains drawn from one sample of a study of cytotoxic CD8 clonotypes in ibrutinib-treated CLL. Method: immunoSEQ multiplex PCR; TCRdb's copy keeps in-frame clones and lacks some. This table holds over 95,000 clones, about 53% found once. Material: PBMCs, obtained after 24 months of ibrutinib treatment. The receptors come from a human donor with chronic lymphocytic leukemia. Both conserved end residues are part of each CDR3. A D gene is named only where the DNA matches it firmly. Rows may omit the clone size; those that give it use once, few, many or a size class.

D gene	clone size	J gene	V gene	CDR3 protein	CDR3 DNA
.	.	TRBJ2-1	TRBV20-1	CSAREYNEQFF	TGCAGTGCTAGAGAGTACAATGAGCAGTTCTTC
.	.	TRBJ2-3	TRBV14	CASSLGTRRTDTQYF	TGTGCCAGCAGCCTCGGGACACGGAGGACAGATACGCAGTATTTT
.	.	TRBJ2-5	TRBV14	CASSRAQETQYF	TGTGCCAGCAGCCGGGCTCAAGAGACCCAGTACTTC
TRBD1	few	TRBJ2-7	TRBV25-1	CASSPPEDRGAYEQYF	TGTGCCAGCAGTCCTCCGGAGGACAGGGGGGCCTACGAGCAGTACTTC
.	.	TRBJ2-5	TRBV27	CASSISGSLGETQYF	TGTGCCAGCAGTATATCGGGTAGTTTAGGCGAGACCCAGTACTTC
.	.	TRBJ1-4	TRBV5-1	CASSPDLGEKLFF	TGCGCCAGCAGTCCCGACTTGGGGGAAAAACTGTTTTTT
TRBD1	.	TRBJ1-2	TRBV5-1	CASSGAGTGRNGYTF	TGCGCCAGCAGCGGGGCCGGGACAGGCCGAAATGGCTACACCTTC
TRBD1	once	TRBJ2-1	TRBV7-3	CASSLFPPGQRYNEQFF	TGTGCCAGCAGCTTATTCCCCCCGGGACAGAGGTACAATGAGCAGTTCTTC
.	.	TRBJ2-1	TRBV7-2	CASSYRVSGNEQFF	TGTGCCAGCAGCTACCGGGTCTCGGGCAATGAGCAGTTCTTC
TRBD2	.	TRBJ2-7	TRBV6-6	CASSYGPGGSYEQYF	TGTGCCAGCAGTTACGGGCCGGGGGGCTCCTACGAGCAGTACTTC
.	.	TRBJ1-1	TRBV30	CAWKRAGEAFF	TGTGCCTGGAAGAGGGCAGGCGAAGCTTTCTTT
.	few	TRBJ1-2	TRBV28	CASRATDYYGYTF	TGTGCCAGCAGAGCGACAGACTACTATGGCTACACCTTC
.	many	TRBJ1-2	TRBV19	CASSMVRGALDGYTF	TGTGCCAGTAGTATGGTTCGGGGGGCGCTGGATGGCTACACCTTC
.	few	TRBJ2-5	TRBV30	CAWSVRLAETQYF	TGTGCCTGGAGTGTAAGGCTAGCAGAGACCCAGTACTTC
TRBD2	.	TRBJ2-1	TRBV5-1	CASAVAGGPNEQFF	TGCGCCAGCGCCGTAGCGGGGGGCCCCAATGAGCAGTTCTTC
.	.	TRBJ1-4	TRBV7-6	CASSGPNEKLFF	TGTGCCAGCAGCGGGCCTAATGAAAAACTGTTTTTT
.	.	TRBJ2-6	TRBV28	CASSLWSSSGANVLTF	TGTGCCAGCAGTTTATGGAGTTCCTCTGGGGCCAACGTCCTGACTTTC
.	.	TRBJ1-1	TRBV5-6	CASRGRGFMNTEAFF	TGTGCCAGCCGGGGACGTGGGTTTATGAACACTGAAGCTTTCTTT
TRBD1	.	TRBJ1-2	TRBV7-3	CASSPGQEGWGGYTF	TGTGCCAGCAGCCCGGGACAGGAAGGATGGGGCGGCTACACCTTC
.	once	TRBJ2-3	TRBV7-8	CASSPGPGTPQYF	TGTGCCAGCAGCCCGGGACCGGGGACCCCGCAGTATTTT
.	.	TRBJ1-6	TRBV7-2	CASSLQLNSPLHF	TGTGCCAGCAGCTTACAGTTAAATTCACCCCTCCACTTT
TRBD1	.	TRBJ1-1	TRBV5-6	CASSRLDRATEAFF	TGTGCCAGCAGCCGCCTCGACAGGGCCACTGAAGCTTTCTTT
TRBD1	few	TRBJ2-7	TRBV5-4	CASSLADRGRYYEQYF	TGTGCCAGCAGCTTGGCTGACAGGGGGCGGTACTACGAGCAGTACTTC